One and the same sample provided the 20 T cell receptor beta chains below, sequenced in a study of blood T cell repertoires in COVID-19. The method was immunoSEQ multiplex PCR; TCRdb's version includes in-frame clones alone and lacks a portion of them. The sample includes about 35,000 clones, almost 90% of them seen just once. Sequenced material: peripheral blood. All receptors come from a woman aged 70-85 years with active COVID-19.

This chain connects TRBV7-2 to TRBJ1-1; a possible D gene is TRBD1 (5 bases). Germline CDR1 SGHTA, CDR2 FQGNSA. The CDR3 covers 15 residues. Trimming took off 5 bases at V and 0 bases at J, with 13 bases between the two ends. CDR3 in amino acids: CASSLGAGLNTEAFF. Here the CDR3 DNA reads TGTGCCAGCAGCCTAGGGGCAGGCCTGAACACTGAAGCTTTCTTT.

V is TRBV19 and J is TRBJ2-2; D gene ambiguous. The V end was cut by 1 base, the J end by 2 bases, with 8 bases between. There are 15 residues in the CDR3. CDR1 is LNHDA, CDR2 SQIVND, per germline (reference sequence). DNA for the CDR3: TGTGCCAGTAGTATAGGAGTAGCTAACACCGGGGAGCTGTTTTTT. This encodes CASSIGVANTGELFF.

V and J are TRBV28 and TRBJ1-2; no clear D. The V end was cut by 4 bases, the J end by 5 bases, with 11 bases between. CDR3 size: 13 residues. Germline values: CDR1 MDHEN, CDR2 SYDVKM. The CDR3 nucleotides are TGTGCCAGCAGTTACTCCCAGGCTTATGGCTACACCTTC. Translation: CASSYSQAYGYTF.

A few counts support this clone. The chain links TRBV30 to TRBJ1-1, with a weak D call TRBD1 (5 bases). V dropped 5 bases and J dropped 5 bases, with 18 bases sitting between them. CDR3 length: 14 amino acids. Germline CDR1 GTSNPN, CDR2 SVGIG (reference sequence). CDR3 region: CAWLFGTLRTEAFF. CDR3 nucleotide sequence: TGTGCCTGGCTTTTTGGGACTTTGAGGACTGAAGCTTTCTTT.

This clone came up once. V usage is TRBV24-1 and J usage is TRBJ2-5, with D hard to call. The CDR3 spans 15 residues. Trimming shortened V by 1 base and J by 5 bases, and 13 bases separated the two germline ends. Germline loops: CDR1 KGHDR, CDR2 SFDVKD. This CDR3 is CATSDFSGGRETQYF. The CDR3 DNA is TGTGCCACCAGTGATTTCTCTGGCGGAAGGGAGACCCAGTACTTC.

The DNA for the CDR3 is TGTGCCAGCACCAAGGGACAGGGGGACCTCGAGCAGTACTTC. Its protein is CASTKGQGDLEQYF. The chain is built from TRBV7-9 and TRBJ2-7; 11 bases are shared with TRBD1. After removal of 7 bases from V and 6 bases from J, the junction contained 8 bases not matched to a gene. The germline V gene has CDR1 SEHNR and CDR2 FQNEAQ (reference sequence). The CDR3 covers 14 residues. Looking up the rest from reference TRBV7-9 and TRBJ2-7 gives the full variable domain: DTGVSQNPRHKITKRGQNVTFRCDPISEHNRLYWYRQTLGQGPEFLTYFQNEAQLEKSRLLSDRFSAERPKGSFSTLEIQRTEQGDSAMYLCASTKGQGDLEQYFGPGTRLTVT.

This rearrangement joins TRBV7-6 to TRBJ1-4; D unresolved. The CDR3 covers 11 residues. The germline V gene encodes CDR1 SGHVS and CDR2 FNYEAQ. Trimming cost V 7 bases and J 8 bases, with 8 bases left between them. CDR3 coding DNA: TGTGCCAGCACCGACGGGGAAAAACTGTTTTTT. Amino acid sequence: CASTDGEKLFF.

J is TRBJ2-1 and V is TRBV6-1, with TRBD2 matching over 10 bases. CDR3 length equals 16 residues. V shed 3 bases and J 4 bases; nucleotides not matched to a gene: 6. CDR1 is MNHNS and CDR2 is SASEGT in the germline V gene. The CDR3 DNA reads TGTGCCAGCAGTGAGGCCAGCGGGGGGGCTTACAATGAGCAGTTCTTC. Its protein is CASSEASGGAYNEQFF.

The CDR3 loop reads CASSQERGGEQYF. CDR3 DNA sequence: TGTGCCAGCAGCCAAGAAAGAGGGGGCGAGCAGTACTTC. The chain carries TRBV14 and TRBJ2-7; the D gene is possibly TRBD1 (6 bases). Germline V lookup: CDR1 SGHDN, CDR2 FVKESK. V was cut by 0 bases and J by 6 bases, with 9 bases left in between. The CDR3 runs to 13 residues.

This clone was counted a few times. V gene TRBV4-1 combines with J gene TRBJ2-1; 8 bases fit TRBD1. The CDR3 is 15 amino acids. From germline, CDR1 is MGHRA and CDR2 YSYEKL. The ends lost 1 base at V and 4 bases at J; junction bases unmatched: 3. The CDR3 region is CASSQAGTGYNEQFF. CDR3 bases: TGCGCCAGCAGCCAAGCTGGGACAGGATACAATGAGCAGTTCTTC.

The rearrangement uses TRBV9 and TRBJ2-1; the match to TRBD2 covers 7 bases. In germline, CDR1 is SGDLS, CDR2 YYNGEE. The trim removed 4 bases at V and 2 bases at J, leaving 9 bases unmatched. There are 16 residues in the CDR3. The CDR3 region is CASSPAPTSPYNEQFF. The CDR3 DNA reads as TGTGCCAGCAGCCCCGCCCCGACTAGCCCCTACAATGAGCAGTTCTTC.

This chain links TRBV4-1 with TRBJ2-7, with D possibly TRBD1 on 5 matching bases. V lost 5 bases, J lost 0 bases, and 14 bases lay in between. Germline CDR1 reads MGHRA; CDR2 reads YSYEKL. The CDR3 length is 15 residues. The CDR3 DNA follows: TGCGCCAGCAGCGAGGTGGGGCAGGGCTCCTACGAGCAGTACTTC. It yields the protein CASSEVGQGSYEQYF.

The rearrangement joins TRBV11-3 to TRBJ2-3; D might be TRBD1 (5 bases). There are 12 residues in the CDR3. The V end was cut by 1 base, the J end by 8 bases, with 7 bases between. The V gene's germline CDR1 is SGHNT and CDR2 YENEEA. The CDR3 DNA reads as TGTGCCAGCAGCTTAGTAGGGGTTACGCAGTATTTT. This codes for CASSLVGVTQYF.

The rearrangement joins TRBV19 to TRBJ1-2, with 9 bases lining up with TRBD1. The germline gives CDR1 LNHDA, CDR2 SQIVND (reference sequence). V was clipped by 6 bases and J by 6 bases; unmatched bases: 5. CDR3 length equals 13 residues. CDR3: CASRDRGLDGYTF. The CDR3, as DNA: TGTGCCAGTAGGGACAGGGGATTAGATGGCTACACCTTC.

CDR3 bases: TGTGCCAGCAGCTCCGGGACAGGGAATGCGTACGAGCAGTACTTC. This sequence encodes CASSSGTGNAYEQYF. The rearrangement joins TRBV27 to TRBJ2-7, with 9 bases fitting TRBD1. Germline trimming cut 6 bases from V and 4 bases from J; bases unmatched to any gene: 10. Germline lookup yields CDR1 MNHEY and CDR2 SMNVEV (reference sequence). The CDR3 runs to 15 residues.

The CDR3 DNA sequence: TGCGCCAGCAGGGAGGACGCTCGTGGCTACACCTTC. Translating gives CASREDARGYTF. The rearrangement joins TRBV5-1 to TRBJ1-2; D remains ambiguous. Between the trimmed V and J ends, which lost 5 bases and 7 bases, there was a span of 12 bases. This CDR3 is built from 12 residues. Germline V CDR1 and CDR2: SGHRS, YFSETQ.

J is TRBJ2-3 and V is TRBV3-1 (or the pseudogene TRBV3-2), with TRBD2 matching over 8 bases. Germline CDR1 reads LGHDT; CDR2 reads YNNKEL (reference sequence). With 6 bases clipped from V and 5 bases from J, the junction kept 10 bases outside the gene matches. There are 15 residues in the CDR3. The CDR3 DNA is TGTGCCAGCAGGTTCTCGGGGGGGCCGGGAGATACGCAGTATTTT. Amino acid sequence: CASRFSGGPGDTQYF.

The chain couples TRBV19 to TRBJ1-5; 9 bases map to TRBD1. Germline loops: CDR1 LNHDA, CDR2 SQIVND (reference sequence). CDR3 size: 16 residues. V was pared by 4 bases and J by 3 bases, with 7 bases of the junction left unmatched. The CDR3 protein is CASSTRTGDFNQPQHF. The CDR3 nucleotides are TGTGCCAGTAGTACCAGGACAGGGGATTTCAATCAGCCCCAGCATTTT. Full variable domain (remainder filled in from reference TRBV19 and TRBJ1-5): DGGITQSPKYLFRKEGQNVTLSCEQNLNHDAMYWYRQDPGQGLRLIYYSQIVNDFQKGDIAEGYSVSREKKESFPLTVTSAQKNPTAFYLCASSTRTGDFNQPQHFGDGTRLSIL.

V and J are TRBV10-2 and TRBJ2-7; possibly TRBD1 for D (6 bases). The CDR3 is 14 amino acids. V lost 10 bases and J 0 bases, leaving 16 bases between the germline ends. Germline CDR1 is WSHSY and CDR2 is SAAADI. The CDR3 DNA reads TGCGCCACTCAGGAACCAGGGGCCTCCTACGAGCAGTACTTC. Protein: CATQEPGASYEQYF.

V is TRBV27 and J is TRBJ2-2, with 9 bases lining up with TRBD2. This CDR3 comprises 14 residues. The trim removed 6 bases at V and 6 bases at J, leaving 5 bases unmatched. Looked up from germline, CDR1 is MNHEY and CDR2 is SMNVEV (reference sequence). Here the CDR3 reads CASRPGLAAGELFF. CDR3 nucleotides: TGTGCCAGCAGGCCGGGACTAGCAGCCGGGGAGCTGTTTTTT.